The clone carrying this T cell receptor (beta chain) was detected only once. No antigen is known for it. This entry is derived from a study of human T cells and chemical hapten exposure. Broader study findings: Alopecia in the donors means their immune response may deviate from healthy people's. TCRs exceeding 1 in 1000 frequency stayed unchanged with DPC sensitization.

Time point defined: patch test 2, 6 weeks after DPC sensitization. The treatment: therapeutic diphenylcyclopropenone sensitization with weekly scalp DPC. The study extracted total RNA from unfractionated whole blood. MiXCR was run by TCRdb on the RACE reads, yielding one entry per CDR3 protein. This sample has nearly 55,000 distinct CDR3 sequences; about a tenth occur once, and the top ten carry 1.5% to 2%. The TCR comes from a woman between 50 and 59 years old with alopecia areata. Some clones in this sample may be carry-over from other donors' samples. Sequencing was performed on whole blood, taken in connection with sensitization to the hapten diphenylcyclopropenone (DPC).

CDR3 nucleotide sequence: TGTGCCAGCAGTACGGGGCTGTCGCAGTATTTT. This codes for CASSTGLSQYF. The chain couples TRBV28 to TRBJ2-3, with D perhaps assigned TRBD1 or TRBD2 (5 bases each). This CDR3 spans 11 amino acids. Germline-derived CDR1 and CDR2 are MDHEN and SYDVKM. Trimming shortened V by 5 bases and J by 10 bases, and 10 bases separated the two germline ends.